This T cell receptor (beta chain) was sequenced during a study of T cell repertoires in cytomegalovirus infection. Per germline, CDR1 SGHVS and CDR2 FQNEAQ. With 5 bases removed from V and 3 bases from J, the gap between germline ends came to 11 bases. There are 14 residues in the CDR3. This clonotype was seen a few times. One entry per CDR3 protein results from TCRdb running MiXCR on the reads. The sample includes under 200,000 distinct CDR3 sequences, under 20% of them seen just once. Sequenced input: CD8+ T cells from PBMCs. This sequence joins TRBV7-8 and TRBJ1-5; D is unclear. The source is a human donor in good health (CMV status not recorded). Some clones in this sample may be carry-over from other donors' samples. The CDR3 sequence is CASSAGEVNQPQHF. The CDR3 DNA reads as TGTGCCAGCAGCGCAGGAGAAGTCAATCAGCCCCAGCATTTT.